Below are 8 T cell receptor beta chains sequenced from a single sample in a study of blood T cell repertoires in COVID-19. Sequenced by immunoSEQ multiplex PCR; TCRdb stores in-frame clones only, minus some. This table holds some 400,000 clones, roughly 91% found once. The material sequenced was PBMCs or T cells enriched from blood (not recorded which). These TCRs come from a woman aged 30 to 39 who had recovered from COVID-19.

CDR3 nucleotides: TGTGCCAGCAGTTACGCCGGCTCTGGAAACACCATATATTTT. Residues: CASSYAGSGNTIYF. This chain uses TRBV6-5 with TRBJ1-3; D remains unclear. Deletions cut 2 bases from V and 0 bases from J, with 5 bases between. CDR3 length equals 14 residues. In germline, CDR1 is MNHEY, CDR2 SVGAGI.

J is TRBJ2-5 and V is TRBV5-1, with 8 bases fitting TRBD2. The CDR3 runs 16 residues. In germline, CDR1 is SGHRS, CDR2 YFSETQ. V lost 4 bases, J lost 5 bases, and 13 bases stayed unmatched. CDR3 sequence (DNA): TGCGCCAGCAGCCCCCAAGCGGGGGCGACGGTGGAGACCCAGTACTTC. It translates to CASSPQAGATVETQYF. The full variable domain, completed using reference TRBV5-1 and TRBJ2-5, is KAGVTQTPRYLIKTRGQQVTLSCSPISGHRSVSWYQQTPGQGLQFLFEYFSETQRNKGNFPGRFSGRQFSNSRSEMNVSTLELGDSALYLCASSPQAGATVETQYFGPGTRLLVL.

The V call is TRBV11-2, the J call TRBJ1-1; D remains unclear. Trimming shortened V by 0 bases and J by 6 bases, and 23 bases separated the two germline ends. There are 18 residues in the CDR3. The germline gives CDR1 SGHAT, CDR2 FQNNGV. CDR3 sequence reads: CASSLDRGIEGYSAEAFF. The CDR3 coding sequence is TGTGCCAGCAGCTTAGATCGAGGGATTGAGGGATATTCCGCTGAAGCTTTCTTT.

The chain uses TRBV5-6 and TRBJ1-5, with a possible D match to TRBD1 (6 bases). The CDR3 covers 17 residues. Germline CDR1 and CDR2: SGHDT and YYEEEE. Deletions cut 0 bases from V and 11 bases from J, with 24 bases between. CDR3 loop: CASSLGAGQGSYKAQHF. The CDR3, as DNA: TGTGCCAGCAGCTTGGGGGCCGGGCAGGGGTCTTACAAGGCCCAGCATTTT.

For the CDR3, the DNA is TGTGCCAGCAGCCACGCGGGGGGCTATGGCTACACCTTC. Its translation: CASSHAGGYGYTF. The chain combines TRBV3-1 (or the pseudogene TRBV3-2) with TRBJ1-2; D is possibly TRBD1 (5 bases). CDR1 is LGHDT, CDR2 YNNKEL, per germline (reference sequence). CDR3 length: 13 residues. V lost 3 bases and J lost 4, with 9 bases in between.

CDR3 nucleotide sequence: TGCGCCAGCAGCTCAGGACTAGCGGTTTCCTACAATGAGCAGTTCTTC. This codes for CASSSGLAVSYNEQFF. The rearrangement joins TRBV5-1 to TRBJ2-1, with 10 nucleotides matching TRBD2. Per germline, CDR1 SGHRS and CDR2 YFSETQ. V lost 3 bases, J lost 1 base, and 4 bases stayed unmatched. This CDR3 comprises 16 residues.

This clone was seen only once. The chain has TRBV19 and TRBJ2-7; 10 bases are shared with TRBD1. The CDR3 loop spans 14 amino acids. J gave up 4 bases and V 3 bases, and 3 bases lay outside the gene matches. Germline CDR1 reads LNHDA; CDR2 reads SQIVND (reference sequence). The DNA for the CDR3 is TGTGCCAGTAGTATCGGGACAGGGGTTTACGAGCAGTACTTC. This encodes CASSIGTGVYEQYF.

The chain couples TRBV5-1 to TRBJ1-4; D is unresolved. Trimming cost V 0 bases and J 8 bases, with 8 bases left between them. This CDR3 comprises 13 residues. Germline V lookup: CDR1 SGHRS, CDR2 YFSETQ. For the CDR3, the DNA is TGCGCCAGCAGCTTGGATTTGCGAGAAAAACTGTTTTTT. It specifies CASSLDLREKLFF.